This T cell receptor (beta chain) was profiled in a study of T cell responses to AZD1222 COVID-19 vaccine. Study-wide points: Repertoires were obtained solely post-peak T cell response.

As concerns this clone: The antigen is unknown.

CDR3 length: 14 residues. From germline, CDR1 is SGHVS and CDR2 FQNEAQ. Trimming took 5 bases from V and 4 from J; bases not matched to a gene: 4. Measured with immunoSEQ multiplex PCR; TCRdb has only the in-frame clones, and not every one. This repertoire shows 120,000 or so clones, approximately 88% found once; its top ten account for approximately 8%. The TCR comes from an adult in good health. The chain joins TRBV7-8 to TRBJ2-2; 7 nucleotides line up with TRBD1. The material was peripheral blood, obtained on day 0 of AZD1222 vaccination. The DNA for the CDR3 is TGTGCCAGCAGCCTACAGGGGTCCACCGGGGAGCTGTTTTTT. Amino acids: CASSLQGSTGELFF.